This note documents a single T cell receptor beta chain sequence. The CDR3 covers 16 residues. V was clipped by 1 base and J by 4 bases; unmatched bases: 8. The germline V gene has CDR1 MNHEY and CDR2 SVGAGI. These data come from a study of T cell responses to AZD1222 COVID-19 vaccine. The assay was immunoSEQ multiplex PCR, and TCRdb's table has in-frame clones only and misses some. The table has over 130,000 clones, under 95% seen once. This sequence was found in an adult who received the MenACWY meningococcal vaccine as a control. The chain links TRBV6-5 to TRBJ2-7, with 9 bases that match TRBD1. The source material was peripheral blood, sampled 28 days after the second dose of the MenACWY control vaccine. This CDR3 is CASSYLTPGTGYEQYF. The DNA of the CDR3 is TGTGCCAGCAGTTACTTGACCCCCGGGACAGGGTACGAGCAGTACTTC.